This T cell receptor (beta chain) emerged from a study of neurological immune-mediated disorders. 2 million PBMCs stored at -80 C were the source of the unsorted libraries. This clonotype was recorded at least ten times. By 5'RACE with 10-nucleotide random UMIs, the cDNA was made. TCRdb re-derived calls from the 5' RACE reads in MiXCR, one entry per CDR3 protein. Among 70,000 or so distinct CDR3 sequences listed, 5.2% were seen once. V was trimmed by 2 bases and J by 7 bases, leaving 11 bases between them. Germline CDR1 is GTSNPN and CDR2 is SVGIG (reference sequence). CDR3 length: 12 residues. The receptor was derived from a woman aged 30 to 39 with multiple sclerosis. The sample consisted of PBMCs. The rearrangement joins TRBV30 to TRBJ1-1; D gene unclear. CDR3 region: CAWSRTSGEAFF. DNA for the CDR3: TGTGCCTGGAGTCGGACCTCAGGTGAAGCTTTCTTT.